This entry describes one T cell receptor beta chain. V shed 6 bases and J shed 0 bases, with 12 bases lying between them. This CDR3 has 15 amino acids. Per germline, CDR1 MNHEY and CDR2 SVGAGI. The data were obtained in a study of blood T cell repertoires in COVID-19. Study-wide background: From T cells, B-cell-depleted T cells, or PBMCs came the material, which was cDNA or gDNA.

Original data processing: Reference gene primer amplification yielded estimated nucleated cell counts. Here immunoSEQ multiplex PCR was the method, and the copy in TCRdb shows in-frame clones only, minus some. That table is the source of V, J and clone size, and D and trimming were worked out from the DNA. The table lists roughly 14,000 clones, around 87% of them singletons. The TCR sequence derives from a man aged 50 to 59 with active COVID-19. The chain carries TRBV6-5 and TRBJ1-5; D possibly corresponds to TRBD1 (5 bases). The sequencing sample was made of peripheral blood. The CDR3 nucleotides read TGTGCCAGCAGATTAGGGGTTTATAGCAATCAGCCCCAGCATTTT. It is translated as CASRLGVYSNQPQHF.